This TCR beta chain was recorded in a study of CD8+ T cells in alopecia areata. Study-wide background: In an open-label trial, patients got 5 to 10 mg tofacitinib twice daily. Study-wide results and limits: Clarity of TCR sharing across patients fell short of that in mice, possibly HLA-related. Researchers report lesional scalp, most notably alopecia totalis/universalis, outstripped normal scalp in clonality.

Peripheral blood and lesional scalp punch biopsies were taken from alopecia areata patients. Details on this clone: The antigen remains undetermined.

The CDR3 is 11 residues long. Germline CDR1 and CDR2: SGHVS and FNYEAQ. V lost 5 bases, J lost 4 bases, and 3 bases lay in between. cDNA reverse transcribed from extracted RNA served as the sequencing template. The protocol was immunoSEQ multiplex PCR, while the TCRdb copy is restricted to in-frame clones and leaves out a portion. There are around 5,400 clones in the sample; 50% to 75% occur only once, and roughly 13% lies in the top ten. The sample comprised skin. The chain has TRBV7-6 and TRBJ2-1; D is uncertain. The sequence derives from a human donor with alopecia areata. The CDR3 region is CASSRYNEQFF. Here the CDR3 DNA reads TGTGCCAGCAGCCGATACAATGAGCAGTTCTTC.